One and the same sample provided the 7 T cell receptor beta chains below, sequenced in a study of glioma-infiltrating T cells after dendritic cell vaccination. Assay: immunoSEQ multiplex PCR; the TCRdb copy retains only in-frame clones and omits some. The sample includes about 73,000 clones, approximately 80% of them seen just once. Sequenced here: blood, sampled before dendritic cell vaccination. The source of these receptors is a human donor with glioblastoma.

The rearrangement joins TRBV7-3 to TRBJ2-1; 8 nucleotides agree with TRBD2. V shed 3 bases and J 1 base; nucleotides not matched to a gene: 11. The CDR3 is 18 amino acids. Germline loops: CDR1 SGHTA, CDR2 FQGTGA. CDR3 loop: CASSFWGQAGASYNEQFF. In nucleotides, the CDR3 is TGTGCCAGCAGCTTTTGGGGACAAGCGGGAGCATCCTACAATGAGCAGTTCTTC.

Only one count was recorded for this clone. V and J are TRBV5-1 and TRBJ1-3; D ambiguous. CDR1 SGHRS and CDR2 YFSETQ come from the germline V gene. Deletions cut 1 base from V and 2 bases from J, with 10 bases between. The CDR3 length is 15 residues. The CDR3 DNA follows: TGCGCCAGCAGCTTGCCGCAGGCCGCTGGAAACACCATATATTTT. It is translated as CASSLPQAAGNTIYF.

This chain connects TRBV5-1 to TRBJ2-2; D is undetermined. The CDR3 has 15 amino acids. Trimming took off 0 bases at V and 0 bases at J, with 6 bases between the two ends. The germline CDR1 and CDR2 sequences are SGHRS and YFSETQ. CDR3 loop: CASSLVTPNTGELFF. CDR3 DNA sequence: TGCGCCAGCAGCTTGGTTACTCCGAACACCGGGGAGCTGTTTTTT.

The chain uses TRBV4-1 and TRBJ2-7; 14 positions agree with TRBD2. Trimming cost V 4 bases and J 3 bases; bases outside gene matches: 8. Germline V gives CDR1 MGHRA, CDR2 YSYEKL. The CDR3 has 17 residues. The CDR3 reads CASSPGTSGSPFYEQYV. The CDR3 bases are TGCGCCAGCAGCCCGGGGACTAGCGGGAGTCCATTCTACGAGCAGTACGTC.

This rearrangement joins TRBV5-1 to TRBJ1-2; the D gene is possibly TRBD1 (6 bases). CDR1 and CDR2 (germline): SGHRS, YFSETQ. The CDR3 runs to 12 residues. V lost 4 bases and J lost 6, with 10 bases in between. CDR3 nucleotides: TGCGCCAGCAGCCGGACAGCGGATGGCTACACCTTC. This sequence encodes CASSRTADGYTF.

V gene TRBV28 combines with J gene TRBJ2-1, with D tentatively TRBD1 (7 bases). The V gene lost 5 bases and the J gene lost 0 bases, with 14 bases spanning the gap. The CDR3 covers 16 residues. CDR1 MDHEN and CDR2 SYDVKM come from the germline V gene. The CDR3 sequence: CASSPGGLSSYNEQFF. In DNA form, the CDR3 reads TGTGCCAGCAGTCCAGGGGGGCTTAGCTCCTACAATGAGCAGTTCTTC. Looking up the rest from reference TRBV28 and TRBJ2-1 gives the full variable domain: DVKVTQSSRYLVKRTGEKVFLECVQDMDHENMFWYRQDPGLGLRLIYFSYDVKMKEKGDIPEGYSVSREKKERFSLILESASTNQTSMYLCASSPGGLSSYNEQFFGPGTRLTVL.

The V gene is TRBV5-1, the J gene TRBJ2-5, with TRBD1 identical over 10 bases. The CDR3 is 14 residues long. Germline V lookup: CDR1 SGHRS, CDR2 YFSETQ. V shed 0 bases, J shed 5 bases, and the junction held 1 base outside the gene matches. The CDR3 here is CASSLGGQGETQYF. The CDR3, as DNA: TGCGCCAGCAGCTTGGGGGGACAGGGGGAGACCCAGTACTTC. Full variable domain (rest looked up from reference TRBV5-1 and TRBJ2-5): KAGVTQTPRYLIKTRGQQVTLSCSPISGHRSVSWYQQTPGQGLQFLFEYFSETQRNKGNFPGRFSGRQFSNSRSEMNVSTLELGDSALYLCASSLGGQGETQYFGPGTRLLVL.